A single TCR beta chain is shown here with its context. Source study methods: The assay estimated nucleated cells by amplifying reference gene primers. The protocol was immunoSEQ multiplex PCR, while the TCRdb copy is restricted to in-frame clones and leaves out a portion. The V and J calls and the clone size are those of that table, but D and trimming were determined from the DNA. The data show 250,000 to 300,000 clones, about 89% seen once. This sample is drawn from a study of blood T cell repertoires in COVID-19. Study-level background: There were acute and convalescent COVID-19 samples, and they came from the United States, Italy and Spain. PBMCs, B-cell-depleted T cells, or T cells provided the cDNA or gDNA that made up the material.

Between the trimmed V and J ends, which lost 1 base and 3 bases, there was a span of 13 bases. Germline assignment: CDR1 SGHTA and CDR2 FQGNSA. CDR3 length equals 16 residues. The chain employs TRBV7-2 and TRBJ2-1; D may be TRBD2 (6 bases). Sample: peripheral blood. This clonotype was sampled from a woman aged 55-70 years with acute or convalescent COVID-19. Written as DNA, the CDR3 is TGTGCCAGCAGCTTAGTCGGTGGTAGCGGCTACAATGAGCAGTTCTTC. Its protein is CASSLVGGSGYNEQFF. Looking up the rest from reference TRBV7-2 and TRBJ2-1 gives the full variable domain: GAGVSQSPSNKVTEKGKDVELRCDPISGHTALYWYRQSLGQGLEFLIYFQGNSAPDKSGLPSDRFSAERTGGSVSTLTIQRTQQEDSAVYLCASSLVGGSGYNEQFFGPGTRLTVL.